This TCR beta chain appears in the sequencing data of a study of Tregs in tolerant kidney transplant recipients. This CDR3 has 19 amino acids. CDR1 is MGHRA and CDR2 is YSYEKL in the germline V gene. J was trimmed by 1 base and V by 4 bases; bases with no gene match: 16. Thawed PBMCs were FACS-sorted into unstimulated CD4+CD25+CD127- regulatory T cells, CD4+CD25- non-regulatory cells, CD4 and CD8 cells. Sequencing was performed with immunoSEQ multiplex PCR; in TCRdb, only in-frame clones are kept and a portion is missing. There are 90,000 or so clones in the sample; more than 90% occur only once, and 4.7% lies in the top ten. The study's findings and limits: Biological reproducibility was not directly addressed, but technical replication error appeared minimal. The small number of patients limits these findings pending further validation.

This clone was picked up one time. No antigen is known for it. The rearrangement joins TRBV4-1 to TRBJ2-5, with 9 positions matching TRBD1. This sequence originates from a human donor in good health. Input material: CD8+ T cells from blood. CDR3 nucleotide sequence: TGCGCCAGCAGCCTTAGGCCCGTTGGGACAGGGATACTCCAAGAGACCCAGTACTTC. Its protein is CASSLRPVGTGILQETQYF.